This T cell receptor (beta chain) was captured by sequencing in a study of PD-1 blockade in mismatch repair-deficient tumors. In this sample, this clone turned up once. The antigen is unknown. Study observations and caveats: Tumor-resident clones, often undetectable pretreatment in blood, expanded then contracted after pembrolizumab.

Trimming took 0 bases from V and 8 from J, leaving 22 bases between them. This CDR3 comprises 17 residues. Germline CDR1 PRHDT, CDR2 FYEKMQ (reference sequence). A few pembrolizumab responders had their TCRs sequenced. Repertoires were generated with immunoSEQ multiplex PCR, while TCRdb's copy carries only in-frame clones and drops some. Of about 100,000 clones in the sample, 82% were seen once. The receptor was isolated from an adult with mismatch repair-deficient cancer. Here the sequenced sample was peripheral blood, taken roughly 36 weeks after starting pembrolizumab. The V call is TRBV13, the J call TRBJ1-2; TRBD1 might be the D (5 bases). The CDR3 here is CASSLGSGTALTSGYTF. The CDR3 DNA reads as TGTGCCAGCAGCTTAGGGTCCGGGACGGCCTTAACCTCGGGCTACACCTTC.